The table lists the clone carrying this TCR beta chain with many counts. TCRdb analysed the RT-PCR reads with MiXCR anew, one entry per CDR3 protein. The table includes about 700,000 distinct CDR3 sequences, 11% to 15% detected once. CDR3 size: 13 residues. Germline CDR1 and CDR2: SQVTM and ANQGSEA. Trimming removed 3 bases from V and 6 bases from J, with 14 bases in between. The sequencing sample was made of memory CD4+ T cells from blood. The J gene is TRBJ1-2, the V gene TRBV29-1; D ambiguous. This clonotype was obtained from a female donor in good health, serving as a healthy control. This CDR3 reads CSVDGRAGNGYTF. The CDR3 coding sequence is TGCAGCGTTGACGGGCGTGCGGGGAATGGCTACACCTTC.